This T cell receptor beta chain was profiled in a study of blood T cell repertoires in COVID-19. V shed 5 bases and J 2 bases; nucleotides not matched to a gene: 7. Germline V CDR1 and CDR2: SGHTA, FQGNSA. The CDR3 spans 16 residues. The method was immunoSEQ multiplex PCR; TCRdb's version includes in-frame clones alone and lacks a portion of them. The sample lists roughly 70,000 clones; approximately 89% were seen once. This chain connects TRBV7-2 to TRBJ2-3, with 10 bases lining up with TRBD2. The sequencing input was peripheral blood. The clonotype originates from a middle-aged man with COVID-19, enrolled during active disease. CDR3 nucleotides: TGTGCCAGCAGCCAATCACTAGCGGGATCCACAGATACGCAGTATTTT. It translates to CASSQSLAGSTDTQYF.